The 25 T cell receptor beta chains listed next were all sequenced from one sample in a study of control samples from healthy donors and cancer patients. Sequencing was performed with immunoSEQ multiplex PCR; in TCRdb, only in-frame clones are kept and a portion is missing. The table shows approximately 100,000 clones, with around 82% occurring only once. The sample comprised blood. Receptor source: a man aged 60 to 69 in good health.

The V and J genes are TRBV5-8 and TRBJ2-2, with D possibly TRBD1 on 7 matching bases. Per germline, CDR1 SGHTS and CDR2 YDEGEE. This CDR3 is built from 16 residues. The ends were cut back, 0 bases at V and 4 bases at J, with 13 bases in the middle. This CDR3 is CASSLVAGGTTGELFF. DNA of the CDR3: TGTGCCAGCAGCTTGGTGGCAGGGGGGACCACCGGGGAGCTGTTTTTT.

The chain is built from TRBV7-6 and TRBJ2-1, with 8 bases identical to TRBD1. V lost 5 bases, J lost 3 bases, and 3 bases stayed unmatched. Germline V lookup: CDR1 SGHVS, CDR2 FNYEAQ. This CDR3 spans 14 amino acids. CDR3 sequence (DNA): TGTGCCAGCAGCCCGACAGGGGTCTACAATGAGCAGTTCTTC. Translated: CASSPTGVYNEQFF.

The genes are TRBV15 and TRBJ2-5, with 7 bases identical to TRBD2. V was clipped by 5 bases and J by 4 bases; unmatched bases: 10. CDR3 length equals 15 residues. Germline V gene sequence: CDR1 LNHNV, CDR2 YYDKDF (reference sequence). CDR3 DNA sequence: TGTGCCACCAGCGGAAACCGGGGGGTTGGAGAGACCCAGTACTTC. The encoded protein is CATSGNRGVGETQYF.

The J gene is TRBJ2-4, the V gene TRBV5-5; a possible D gene is TRBD1 (5 bases). The CDR3 sequence is 14 residues long. Germline V CDR1 and CDR2: SGHKS, YYEKEE (reference sequence). V was cut by 1 base and J by 7 bases, with 12 bases left in between. The CDR3 bases are TGTGCCAGCAGCTTGACAGGTATTGAGAACATTCAGTACTTC. Residues: CASSLTGIENIQYF.

V is TRBV14 and J is TRBJ2-7; 8 bases fit TRBD1. The V gene end was trimmed by 1 base and the J gene end by 6 bases; junction bases not matched to a gene: 11. This CDR3 spans 16 amino acids. CDR1 and CDR2 (germline): SGHDN, FVKESK. CDR3 loop: CASSQGSRTGFTEQYF. The CDR3 DNA reads TGTGCCAGCAGCCAAGGGTCGCGGACAGGGTTTACCGAGCAGTACTTC.

V gene TRBV7-9 combines with J gene TRBJ2-7; the D call may be TRBD1 or TRBD2 (5 bases each). Germline assignment: CDR1 SEHNR and CDR2 FQNEAQ (reference sequence). V lost 5 bases and J lost 3, with 14 bases in between. CDR3 size: 14 residues. The CDR3 nucleotides are TGTGCCAGCAGCCCACGGGACGAATACTACGAGCAGTACTTC. This sequence encodes CASSPRDEYYEQYF.

This clone was recorded a few times. This chain connects TRBV9 to TRBJ2-7; 9 nucleotides line up with TRBD1. The CDR3 runs to 14 residues. CDR1 is SGDLS and CDR2 is YYNGEE in the germline V gene. Trimming at V came to 4 bases and at J to 6 bases, leaving 8 bases not matched to a gene. The CDR3 DNA sequence: TGTGCCAGCAGCAAACGGACAGGGGTCCGCGAGCAGTACTTC. It translates to CASSKRTGVREQYF.

This clone was seen a few times. The chain is built from TRBV27 and TRBJ1-6, with D unclear. Germline V gives CDR1 MNHEY, CDR2 SMNVEV (reference sequence). This CDR3 is built from 15 residues. V shed 8 bases and J shed 4 bases, with 15 bases lying between them. The CDR3 sequence: CASARSAEYNSPLHF. The CDR3 DNA reads TGTGCCAGCGCCCGGTCGGCAGAGTATAATTCACCCCTCCACTTT.

This sequence joins TRBV5-4 and TRBJ1-2, with a weak D call TRBD1 (5 bases). This CDR3 is 14 amino acids long. V lost 3 bases, J lost 5 bases, and 14 bases lay in between. Germline assignment: CDR1 SGHNT and CDR2 YYREEE (reference sequence). CDR3 loop: CASSSGGGIYGYTF. The CDR3 bases are TGTGCCAGCAGCTCGGGGGGGGGAATTTATGGCTACACCTTC. The whole variable domain, remainder taken from reference TRBV5-4 and TRBJ1-2, is ETGVTQSPTHLIKTRGQQVTLRCSSQSGHNTVSWYQQALGQGPQFIFQYYREEENGRGNFPPRFSGLQFPNYSSELNVNALELDDSALYLCASSSGGGIYGYTFGSGTRLTVV.

The J gene is TRBJ2-3, the V gene TRBV6-2 or TRBV6-3, with D possibly matching TRBD2 (7 bases). Trimming took 1 base from V and 6 from J, leaving 14 bases between them. The CDR3 loop spans 15 amino acids. Germline V gene data show CDR1 as MNHEY and CDR2 as SVGEGT. CDR3 nucleotide sequence: TGTGCCAGCAGTTACTTAGGGGGGGCCTTGGATACGCAGTATTTT. Encoded protein: CASSYLGGALDTQYF.

J is TRBJ1-5 and V is TRBV6-1, with D perhaps matching TRBD1 (5 bases). The CDR3 has 13 residues. Germline loops: CDR1 MNHNS, CDR2 SASEGT. V was pared by 1 base and J by 9 bases, with 10 bases between. CDR3 amino acids: CASSEGGGGPQHF. The CDR3 DNA reads as TGTGCCAGCAGTGAAGGGGGGGGAGGGCCCCAGCATTTT.

The rearrangement uses TRBV30 and TRBJ1-1; 7 bases fit TRBD1. Trimming removed 0 bases from V and 1 base from J; junction bases left unmatched: 5. This CDR3 has 15 residues. The germline V gene has CDR1 GTSNPN and CDR2 SVGIG (reference sequence). The CDR3 sequence: CAWSVPAGGNTEAFF. In DNA, the CDR3 is TGTGCCTGGAGTGTACCGGCAGGGGGGAACACTGAAGCTTTCTTT.

This chain joins TRBV11-3 and TRBJ2-2; D possibly corresponds to TRBD2 (6 bases). Germline V CDR1 and CDR2: SGHNT, YENEEA. V was clipped by 5 bases and J by 4 bases, with 8 bases between them. This CDR3 contains 13 residues. CDR3 in amino acids: CASSVEGTGELFF. DNA of the CDR3: TGTGCCAGCAGCGTGGAGGGCACCGGGGAGCTGTTTTTT.

This clone has only a few counts. The chain has TRBV10-2 and TRBJ1-5; TRBD1 matches 7 bases. CDR3 length: 16 residues. Germline assignment: CDR1 WSHSY and CDR2 SAAADI. Trimming cost V 0 bases and J 3 bases; bases outside gene matches: 5. The CDR3 DNA follows: TGCGCCAGCAGTGAGTCAGGCAGGGGGGTCAATCAGCCCCAGCATTTT. Its protein is CASSESGRGVNQPQHF.

The chain joins TRBV2 to TRBJ2-2, with 10 bases fitting TRBD2. Germline CDR1 and CDR2: SNHLY and FYNNEI. J was trimmed by 5 bases and V by 6 bases; bases with no gene match: 6. The CDR3 is 15 residues long. As DNA, the CDR3 is TGTGCCAGCAGGGAGCGGGGGGGCCGGACCGGGGAGCTGTTTTTT. Amino acid sequence: CASRERGGRTGELFF.

The chain couples TRBV11-2 to TRBJ2-6; D is ambiguous. Trimming took off 0 bases at V and 0 bases at J, with 9 bases between the two ends. The CDR3 length is 17 residues. Germline CDR1 SGHAT, CDR2 FQNNGV. In DNA, the CDR3 is TGTGCCAGCAGCTTAGATTTAACGGCCTCTGGGGCCAACGTCCTGACTTTC. Translating it yields CASSLDLTASGANVLTF.

V gene TRBV4-2 combines with J gene TRBJ2-3; no reliable D call. CDR3 size: 16 residues. Germline CDR1 LGHNA, CDR2 YNFKEQ. The germline V and J ends were trimmed by 3 bases and 6 bases, with 19 bases remaining between them. CDR3 sequence reads: CASSHHPAGWSDTQYF. CDR3 sequence (DNA): TGTGCCAGCAGCCACCATCCGGCAGGATGGTCGGATACGCAGTATTTT.

The rearrangement links TRBV12-3 or TRBV12-4 to TRBJ1-6, with TRBD1 as a possible D gene (6 bases). CDR3 size: 13 residues. The ends were cut back, 6 bases at V and 9 bases at J, with 12 bases in the middle. This CDR3 reads CASSAGGGSPLHF. CDR3 nucleotides: TGTGCCAGCAGCGCCGGGGGCGGTTCACCCCTCCACTTT.

The V call is TRBV19, the J call TRBJ2-7; 8 positions match TRBD2. CDR1 LNHDA and CDR2 SQIVND come from the germline V gene (reference sequence). This CDR3 spans 14 amino acids. Unmatched junction bases numbered 8, after V lost 4 bases and J lost 6 bases. The CDR3 spells CASSTRAREGEQYF. CDR3 DNA: TGTGCCAGTAGTACCCGGGCCCGGGAGGGCGAGCAGTACTTC.

In its sample, this clone was seen a few times. The V gene is TRBV5-4, the J gene TRBJ2-3; 10 bases match TRBD1. V trimming: 4 bases; J trimming: 5 bases; junction bases outside the gene matches: 19. The CDR3 has 19 residues. Looked up from germline, CDR1 is SGHNT and CDR2 is YYREEE (reference sequence). CDR3 nucleotide sequence: TGTGCCAGCAGCCTATACCGGGACAGGGGCCATATCAAAAAAGATACGCAGTATTTT. This sequence encodes CASSLYRDRGHIKKDTQYF.

The chain uses TRBV12-5 and TRBJ1-1, with 8 bases matching TRBD1. Germline lookup yields CDR1 LGHNT and CDR2 FRNRAP. J gave up 0 bases and V 5 bases, and 8 bases lay outside the gene matches. This CDR3 is 16 amino acids long. CDR3 coding DNA: TGTGCTAGTGGTGCCGACAGGGGACTCATGAACACTGAAGCTTTCTTT. Encoded protein: CASGADRGLMNTEAFF.

The rearrangement joins TRBV7-2 to TRBJ2-1; D remains ambiguous. Looked up from germline, CDR1 is SGHTA and CDR2 is FQGNSA. Between the trimmed V and J ends, which lost 5 bases and 9 bases, there was a span of 8 bases. CDR3 size: 11 residues. As DNA, the CDR3 is TGTGCCAGCAGCGCGGTCGGTGAGCAGTTCTTC. Amino acid sequence: CASSAVGEQFF.

The V gene is TRBV7-9, the J gene TRBJ1-3; D is possibly TRBD1 (6 bases). Trimming cost V 7 bases and J 0 bases, with 16 bases left between them. The CDR3 has 16 residues. The V gene's germline CDR1 is SEHNR and CDR2 FQNEAQ (reference sequence). The CDR3 DNA reads as TGTGCCAGCACCTGGGGCCCGACAGGCTCTGGAAACACCATATATTTT. Translation gives CASTWGPTGSGNTIYF.

CDR3 sequence: CASSEVGADWSPLHF. CDR3 bases: TGTGCCAGCAGTGAAGTCGGGGCTGATTGGTCACCCCTCCACTTT. This chain uses TRBV6-1 with TRBJ1-6, with D maybe TRBD1 (5 bases). With 1 base removed from V and 10 bases from J, the gap between germline ends came to 14 bases. The CDR3 length is 15 residues. Germline CDR1 reads MNHNS; CDR2 reads SASEGT.

The genes are TRBV30 and TRBJ2-4; D not resolved. Germline CDR1 and CDR2: GTSNPN and SVGIG (reference sequence). The CDR3 runs to 12 residues. V was trimmed by 0 bases and J by 5 bases, leaving 5 bases between them. CDR3 sequence (DNA): TGTGCCTGGAGTGTACTTGAAAACATTCAGTACTTC. Its translation: CAWSVLENIQYF.